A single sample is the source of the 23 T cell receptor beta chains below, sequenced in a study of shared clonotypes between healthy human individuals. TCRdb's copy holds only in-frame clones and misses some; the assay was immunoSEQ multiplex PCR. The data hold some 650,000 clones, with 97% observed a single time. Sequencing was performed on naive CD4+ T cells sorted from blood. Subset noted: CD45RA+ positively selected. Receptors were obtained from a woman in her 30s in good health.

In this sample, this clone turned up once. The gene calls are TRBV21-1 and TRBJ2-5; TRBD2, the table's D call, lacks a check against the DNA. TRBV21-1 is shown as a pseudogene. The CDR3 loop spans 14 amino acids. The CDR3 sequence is CASSTLARRETQYF. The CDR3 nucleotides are TGTGCCAGCAGCACACTAGCTCGGCGAGAGACCCAGTACTTC.

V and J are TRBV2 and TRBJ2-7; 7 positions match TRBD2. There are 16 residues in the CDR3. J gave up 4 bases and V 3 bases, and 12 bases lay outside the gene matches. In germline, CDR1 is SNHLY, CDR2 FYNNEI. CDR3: CASSESGTPLKYEQYF. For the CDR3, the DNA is TGTGCCAGCAGTGAGAGCGGGACGCCGCTTAAGTACGAGCAGTACTTC. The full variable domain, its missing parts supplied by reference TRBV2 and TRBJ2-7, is EPEVTQTPSHQVTQMGQEVILRCVPISNHLYFYWYRQILGQKVEFLVSFYNNEISEKSEIFDDQFSVERPDGSNFTLKIRSTKLEDSAMYFCASSESGTPLKYEQYFGPGTRLTVT.

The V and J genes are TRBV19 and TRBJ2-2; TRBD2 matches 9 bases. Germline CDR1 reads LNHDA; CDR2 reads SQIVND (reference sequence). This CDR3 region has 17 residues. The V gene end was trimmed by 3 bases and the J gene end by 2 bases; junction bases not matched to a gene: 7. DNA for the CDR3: TGTGCCAGTAGTATGGGGCTAGCGGGACTAAACACCGGGGAGCTGTTTTTT. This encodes CASSMGLAGLNTGELFF.

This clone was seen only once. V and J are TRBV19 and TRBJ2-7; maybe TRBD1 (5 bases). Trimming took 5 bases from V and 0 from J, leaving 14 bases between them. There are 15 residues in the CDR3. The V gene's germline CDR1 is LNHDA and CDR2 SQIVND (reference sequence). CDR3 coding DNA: TGTGCCAGTAGTGGACAATCGGACAACTCCTACGAGCAGTACTTC. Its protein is CASSGQSDNSYEQYF.

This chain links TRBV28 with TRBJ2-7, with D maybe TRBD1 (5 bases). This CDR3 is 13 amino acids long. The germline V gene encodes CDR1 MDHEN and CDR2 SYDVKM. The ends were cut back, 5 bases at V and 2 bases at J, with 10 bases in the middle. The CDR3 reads CASSDSHTYEQYF. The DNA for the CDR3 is TGTGCCAGCAGTGACAGTCACACCTACGAGCAGTACTTC.

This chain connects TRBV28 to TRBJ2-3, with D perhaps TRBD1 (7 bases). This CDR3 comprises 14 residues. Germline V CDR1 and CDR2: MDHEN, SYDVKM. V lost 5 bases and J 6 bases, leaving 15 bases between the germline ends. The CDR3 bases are TGTGCCAGCAGTCTCCAGACAGGGAGGGATACGCAGTATTTT. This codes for CASSLQTGRDTQYF.

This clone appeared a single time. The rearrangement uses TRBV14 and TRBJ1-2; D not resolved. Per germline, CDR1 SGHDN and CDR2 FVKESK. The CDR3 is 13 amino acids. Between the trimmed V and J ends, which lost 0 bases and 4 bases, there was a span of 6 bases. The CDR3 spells CASSQESFYGYTF. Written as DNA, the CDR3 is TGTGCCAGCAGCCAAGAGTCCTTCTATGGCTACACCTTC.

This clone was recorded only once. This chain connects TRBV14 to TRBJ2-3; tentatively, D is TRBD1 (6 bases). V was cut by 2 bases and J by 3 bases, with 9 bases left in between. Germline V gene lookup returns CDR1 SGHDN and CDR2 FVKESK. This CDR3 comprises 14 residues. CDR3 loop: CASSQRTVTDTQYF. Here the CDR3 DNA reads TGTGCCAGCAGCCAACGGACAGTTACAGATACGCAGTATTTT.

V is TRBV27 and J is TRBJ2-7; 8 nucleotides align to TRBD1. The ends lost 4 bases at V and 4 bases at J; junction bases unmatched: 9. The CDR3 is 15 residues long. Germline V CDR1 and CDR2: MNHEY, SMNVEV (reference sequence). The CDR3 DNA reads TGTGCCAGCAGTTATAGGGACAGGCAGGGGTACGAGCAGTACTTC. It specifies CASSYRDRQGYEQYF.

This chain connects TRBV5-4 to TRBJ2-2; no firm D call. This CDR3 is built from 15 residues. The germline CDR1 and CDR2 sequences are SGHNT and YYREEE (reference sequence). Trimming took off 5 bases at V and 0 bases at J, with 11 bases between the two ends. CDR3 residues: CASSPSQANTGELFF. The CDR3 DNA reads TGTGCCAGCAGTCCGAGTCAGGCGAACACCGGGGAGCTGTTTTTT. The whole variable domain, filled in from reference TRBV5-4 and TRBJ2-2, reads ETGVTQSPTHLIKTRGQQVTLRCSSQSGHNTVSWYQQALGQGPQFIFQYYREEENGRGNFPPRFSGLQFPNYSSELNVNALELDDSALYLCASSPSQANTGELFFGEGSRLTVL.

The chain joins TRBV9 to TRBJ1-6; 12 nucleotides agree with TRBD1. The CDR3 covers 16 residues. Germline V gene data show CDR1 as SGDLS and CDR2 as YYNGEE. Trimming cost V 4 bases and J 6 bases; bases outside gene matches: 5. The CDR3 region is CASSFGTGGLNSPLHF. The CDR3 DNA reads TGTGCCAGCAGCTTCGGGACAGGGGGCCTTAATTCACCCCTCCACTTT.

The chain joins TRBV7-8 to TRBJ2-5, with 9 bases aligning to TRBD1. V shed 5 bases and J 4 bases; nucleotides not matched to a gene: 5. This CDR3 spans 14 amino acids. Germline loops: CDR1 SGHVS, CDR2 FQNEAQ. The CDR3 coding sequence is TGTGCCAGCAGCGGTCGGACAGGGGTAGAGACCCAGTACTTC. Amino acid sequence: CASSGRTGVETQYF.

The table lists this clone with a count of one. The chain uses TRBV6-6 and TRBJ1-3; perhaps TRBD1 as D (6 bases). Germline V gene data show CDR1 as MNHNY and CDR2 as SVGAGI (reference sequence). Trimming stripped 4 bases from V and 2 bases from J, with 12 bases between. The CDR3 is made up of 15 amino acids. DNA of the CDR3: TGTGCCAGCAGTTCAGGACAGCCAACTGGAAACACCATATATTTT. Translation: CASSSGQPTGNTIYF.

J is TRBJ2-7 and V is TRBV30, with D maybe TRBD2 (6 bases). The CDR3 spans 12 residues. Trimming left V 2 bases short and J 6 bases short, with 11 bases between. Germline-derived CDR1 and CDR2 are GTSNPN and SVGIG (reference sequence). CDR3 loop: CAWSRDSPEQYF. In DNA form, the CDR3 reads TGTGCCTGGAGTCGGGACTCACCCGAGCAGTACTTC.

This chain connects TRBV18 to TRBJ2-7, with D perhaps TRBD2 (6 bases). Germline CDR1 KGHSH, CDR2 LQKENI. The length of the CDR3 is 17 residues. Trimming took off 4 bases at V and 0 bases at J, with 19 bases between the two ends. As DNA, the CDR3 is TGTGCCAGCTCACTAATAATAGCGGACTCAGACTCCTACGAGCAGTACTTC. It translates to CASSLIIADSDSYEQYF.

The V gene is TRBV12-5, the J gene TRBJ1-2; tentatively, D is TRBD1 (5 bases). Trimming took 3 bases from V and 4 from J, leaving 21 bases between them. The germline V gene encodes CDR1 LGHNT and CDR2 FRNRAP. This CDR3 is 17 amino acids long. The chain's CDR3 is CASGLLHPAGTPYGYTF. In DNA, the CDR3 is TGTGCTAGTGGTTTACTCCACCCGGCAGGGACCCCCTATGGCTACACCTTC.

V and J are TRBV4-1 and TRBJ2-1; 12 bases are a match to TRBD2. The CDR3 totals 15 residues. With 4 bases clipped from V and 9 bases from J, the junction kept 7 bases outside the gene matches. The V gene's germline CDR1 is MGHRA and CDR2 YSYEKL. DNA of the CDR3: TGCGCCAGCAGCCGACTAGCGGGAGTTCTGGGTGAGCAGTTCTTC. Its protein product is CASSRLAGVLGEQFF.

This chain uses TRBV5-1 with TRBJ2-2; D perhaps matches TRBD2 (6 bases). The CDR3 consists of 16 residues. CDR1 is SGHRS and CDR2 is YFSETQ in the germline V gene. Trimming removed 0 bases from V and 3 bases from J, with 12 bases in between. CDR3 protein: CASSLVVGLYTGELFF. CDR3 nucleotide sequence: TGCGCCAGCAGCTTGGTTGTGGGACTGTACACCGGGGAGCTGTTTTTT.

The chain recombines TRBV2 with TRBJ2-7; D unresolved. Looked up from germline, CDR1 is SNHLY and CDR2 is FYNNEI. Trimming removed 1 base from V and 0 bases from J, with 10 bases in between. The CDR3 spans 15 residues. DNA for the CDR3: TGTGCCAGCAGTGAAGGGGCGGTTATCTCCTACGAGCAGTACTTC. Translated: CASSEGAVISYEQYF. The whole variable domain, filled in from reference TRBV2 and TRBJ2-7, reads EPEVTQTPSHQVTQMGQEVILRCVPISNHLYFYWYRQILGQKVEFLVSFYNNEISEKSEIFDDQFSVERPDGSNFTLKIRSTKLEDSAMYFCASSEGAVISYEQYFGPGTRLTVT.

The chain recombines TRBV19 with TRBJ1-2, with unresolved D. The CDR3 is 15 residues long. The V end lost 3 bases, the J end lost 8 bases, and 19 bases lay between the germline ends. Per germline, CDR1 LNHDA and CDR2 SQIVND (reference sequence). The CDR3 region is CASSISSVGTEGYTF. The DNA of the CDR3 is TGTGCCAGTAGTATCTCCTCGGTGGGCACCGAGGGCTACACCTTC.

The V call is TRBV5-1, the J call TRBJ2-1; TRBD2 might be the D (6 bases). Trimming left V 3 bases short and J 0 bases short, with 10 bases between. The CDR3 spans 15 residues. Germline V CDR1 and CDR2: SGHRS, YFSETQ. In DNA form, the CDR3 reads TGCGCCAGCAGCTCAGCGGGCATCTCCTACAATGAGCAGTTCTTC. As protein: CASSSAGISYNEQFF.

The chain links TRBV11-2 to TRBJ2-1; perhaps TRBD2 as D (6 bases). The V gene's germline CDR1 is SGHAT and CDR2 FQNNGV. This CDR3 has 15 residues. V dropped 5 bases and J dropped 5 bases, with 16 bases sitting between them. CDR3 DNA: TGTGCCAGCAGCCTTAGGGAACTAGCCGACAATGAGCAGTTCTTC. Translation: CASSLRELADNEQFF.

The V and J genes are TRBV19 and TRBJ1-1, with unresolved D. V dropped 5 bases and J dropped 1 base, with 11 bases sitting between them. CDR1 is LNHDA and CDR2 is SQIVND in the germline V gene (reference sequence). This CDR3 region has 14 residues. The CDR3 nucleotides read TGTGCCAGTAGTGTGGCGGTTAAGAACACTGAAGCTTTCTTT. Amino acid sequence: CASSVAVKNTEAFF.